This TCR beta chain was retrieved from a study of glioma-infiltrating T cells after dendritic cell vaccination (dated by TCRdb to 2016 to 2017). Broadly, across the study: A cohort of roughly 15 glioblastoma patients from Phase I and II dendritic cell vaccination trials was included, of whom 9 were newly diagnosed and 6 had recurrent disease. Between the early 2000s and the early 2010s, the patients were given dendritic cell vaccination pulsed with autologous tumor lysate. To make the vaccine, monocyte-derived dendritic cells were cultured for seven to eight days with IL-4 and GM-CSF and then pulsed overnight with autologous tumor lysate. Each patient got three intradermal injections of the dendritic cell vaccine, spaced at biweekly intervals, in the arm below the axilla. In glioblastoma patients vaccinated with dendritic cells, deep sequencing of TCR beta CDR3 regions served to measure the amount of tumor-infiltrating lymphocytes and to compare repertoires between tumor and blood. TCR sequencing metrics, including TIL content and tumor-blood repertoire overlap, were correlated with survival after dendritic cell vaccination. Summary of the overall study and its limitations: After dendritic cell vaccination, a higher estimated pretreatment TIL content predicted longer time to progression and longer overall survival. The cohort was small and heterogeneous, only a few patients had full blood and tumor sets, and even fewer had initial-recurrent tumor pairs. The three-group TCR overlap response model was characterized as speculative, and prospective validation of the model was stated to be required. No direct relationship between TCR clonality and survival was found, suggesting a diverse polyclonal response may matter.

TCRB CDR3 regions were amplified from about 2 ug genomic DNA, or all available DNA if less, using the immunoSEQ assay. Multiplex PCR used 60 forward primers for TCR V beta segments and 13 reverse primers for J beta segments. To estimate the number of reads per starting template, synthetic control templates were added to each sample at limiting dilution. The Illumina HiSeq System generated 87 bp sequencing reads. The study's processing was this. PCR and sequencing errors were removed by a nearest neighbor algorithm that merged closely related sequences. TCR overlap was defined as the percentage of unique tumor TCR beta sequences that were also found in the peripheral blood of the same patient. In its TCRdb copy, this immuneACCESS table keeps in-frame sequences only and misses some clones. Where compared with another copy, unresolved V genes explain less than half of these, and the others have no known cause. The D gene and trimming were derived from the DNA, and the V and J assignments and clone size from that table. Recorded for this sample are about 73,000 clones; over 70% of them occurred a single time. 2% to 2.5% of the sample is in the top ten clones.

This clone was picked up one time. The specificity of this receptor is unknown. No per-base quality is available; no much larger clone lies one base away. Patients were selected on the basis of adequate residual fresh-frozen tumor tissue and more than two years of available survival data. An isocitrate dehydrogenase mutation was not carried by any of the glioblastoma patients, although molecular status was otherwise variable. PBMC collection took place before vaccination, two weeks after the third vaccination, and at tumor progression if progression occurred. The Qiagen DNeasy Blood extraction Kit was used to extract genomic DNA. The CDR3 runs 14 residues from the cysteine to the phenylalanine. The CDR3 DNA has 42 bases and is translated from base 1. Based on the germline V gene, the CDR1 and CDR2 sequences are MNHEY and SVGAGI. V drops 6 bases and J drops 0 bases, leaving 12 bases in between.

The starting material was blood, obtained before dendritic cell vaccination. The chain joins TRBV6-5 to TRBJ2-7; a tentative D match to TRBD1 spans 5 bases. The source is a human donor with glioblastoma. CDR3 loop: CASRSPDSSYEQYF. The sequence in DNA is TGTGCCAGCAGAAGCCCCGACAGCTCCTACGAGCAGTACTTC.